This T cell receptor (beta chain) originates from a study of T cell repertoires in cytomegalovirus infection. Points on this clonotype: As yet, its antigen is unknown. The junction and the germline gene differ at one end; a read error may be behind it.

TCRdb passed the reads through MiXCR, listing each CDR3 protein once. The sample comprises fewer than 400,000 distinct CDR3 sequences, roughly 20% of which are singletons, and about 10% rests with the top ten. The study's findings and limits: Clonotypes of TCR beta that were HLA-C-restricted and CMV-specific dominated the ex vivo response. Of the TCR beta families, the public ones yielded a cumulative frequency that identified carriers of CMV plus the relevant HLA.

Germline V lookup: CDR1 MGHRA, CDR2 YSYEKL. CDR3 length equals 16 residues. Sequencing used PBMCs. The chain has TRBV4-1 and TRBJ2-7; D gene unclear. This receptor was taken from a human donor in good health (CMV status not recorded). Some clones in this sample may be carry-over from other donors' samples. This CDR3 reads CASSQDIAVKAYEQYF. In DNA, the CDR3 is TGTGCCAGCAGCCAAGATATAGCAGTTAAAGCCTACGAGCAGTACTTC.